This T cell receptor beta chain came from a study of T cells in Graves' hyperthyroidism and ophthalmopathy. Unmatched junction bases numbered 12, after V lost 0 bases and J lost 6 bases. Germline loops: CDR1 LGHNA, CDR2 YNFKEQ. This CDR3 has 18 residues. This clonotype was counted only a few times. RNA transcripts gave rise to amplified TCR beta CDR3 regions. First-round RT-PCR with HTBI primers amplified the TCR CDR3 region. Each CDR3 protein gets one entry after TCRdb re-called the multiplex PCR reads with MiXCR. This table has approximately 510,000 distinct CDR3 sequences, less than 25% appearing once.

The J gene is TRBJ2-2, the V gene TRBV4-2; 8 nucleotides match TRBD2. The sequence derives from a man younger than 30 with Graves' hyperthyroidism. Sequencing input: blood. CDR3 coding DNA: TGTGCCAGCAGCCAAGATGTCGGCGGGGGGTCCCACGCCGGGGAGCTGTTTTTT. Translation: CASSQDVGGGSHAGELFF.